These 9 T cell receptor beta chains were all obtained from the same sample, sequenced in a study of CD8 T cell repertoires and HIV-1 epitope variants. Antigens for these TCRs are unknown. Clones were read by immunoSEQ multiplex PCR, and TCRdb kept only the in-frame ones, dropping some. The repertoire consists of about 5,400 clones, with around 64% occurring once and the leading ten covering 40% to 55%. The source material was cultured CD8+ T cells derived from PBMCs. The receptor set was obtained from a male donor with HIV.

The chain combines TRBV10-3 with TRBJ2-7; 9 positions match TRBD1. CDR1 and CDR2 (germline): ENHRY, SYGVKD. V gave up 4 bases and J gave up 4 bases; unmatched junction bases: 8. The length of the CDR3 is 15 residues. CDR3 sequence: CAISAGGQGPYEQYF. The CDR3 bases are TGTGCCATCAGTGCGGGGGGACAGGGCCCGTACGAGCAGTACTTC.

The rearrangement links TRBV6-1 to TRBJ1-1, with D tentatively TRBD1 (5 bases). CDR3 length: 14 residues. Germline CDR1 is MNHNS and CDR2 is SASEGT. Trimming stripped 3 bases from V and 3 bases from J, with 11 bases between. CDR3 nucleotides: TGTGCCAGCAGTGATGGCTTAGGGGACACTGAAGCTTTCTTT. This codes for CASSDGLGDTEAFF.

J is TRBJ2-3 and V is TRBV9, with TRBD2 identical over 8 bases. V lost 0 bases, J lost 4 bases, and 4 bases stayed unmatched. CDR1 and CDR2 (germline): SGDLS, YYNGEE. This CDR3 region has 15 residues. CDR3 nucleotide sequence: TGTGCCAGCAGCGTAGAAGCGGGGGTGGCAGATACGCAGTATTTT. This sequence encodes CASSVEAGVADTQYF.

Turning to this clone: At one end the junction does not follow the germline gene, possibly because of a read error. The gene calls are TRBV11-2 and TRBJ1-1; tentatively, D is TRBD1 (6 bases). Germline assignment: CDR1 SGHAT and CDR2 FQNNGV. The CDR3 runs to 12 residues. This chain's CDR3 is CASSPDSQGVIF. CDR3 coding DNA: TGTGCCAGCAGCCCGGACAGCCAGGGAGTGATCTTT.

The chain carries TRBV7-2 and TRBJ2-7, with 9 bases matching TRBD2. This CDR3 spans 14 amino acids. Germline loops: CDR1 SGHTA, CDR2 FQGNSA. The V segment lost 5 bases and the J segment 3 bases; nucleotides outside the gene matches: 5. The CDR3 DNA reads as TGTGCCAGCAGCCAGATAGCGGGAGACTACGAGCAGTACTTC. This encodes CASSQIAGDYEQYF.

The chain recombines TRBV9 with TRBJ2-5, with 9 nucleotides matching TRBD2. V lost 1 base and J lost 1; bases outside the gene matches: 8. This CDR3 has 17 amino acids. The germline V gene has CDR1 SGDLS and CDR2 YYNGEE. CDR3 sequence reads: CASSVSDSGGTQETQYF. In nucleotides, the CDR3 is TGTGCCAGCAGCGTAAGTGATAGCGGGGGAACCCAAGAGACCCAGTACTTC. The whole variable domain, remainder taken from reference TRBV9 and TRBJ2-5, is DSGVTQTPKHLITATGQRVTLRCSPRSGDLSVYWYQQSLDQGLQFLIQYYNGEERAKGNILERFSAQQFPDLHSELNLSSLELGDSALYFCASSVSDSGGTQETQYFGPGTRLLVL.

V usage is TRBV5-3 and J usage is TRBJ2-1; no definite D call. TRBV5-3 is an ORF, and what it does is uncertain. Trimming took off 0 bases at V and 6 bases at J, with 28 bases between the two ends. The CDR3 has 20 amino acids. The CDR3 region has the DNA TGTGCCAGAAGCTTGGATCCTAATCGAAGTATCTTATCTATTGCCAATGAGCAGTTCTTC. The encoded protein is CARSLDPNRSILSIANEQFF.

The rearrangement uses TRBV7-2 and TRBJ1-6, with 10 bases fitting TRBD1. Trimming removed 5 bases from V and 7 bases from J; junction bases left unmatched: 8. Germline V gene lookup returns CDR1 SGHTA and CDR2 FQGNSA. The CDR3 totals 16 residues. The CDR3 spells CASSTTSDRGNSPLHF. The CDR3 DNA reads TGTGCCAGCAGCACGACCTCGGACAGGGGGAATTCACCCCTCCACTTT.

The chain combines TRBV5-1 with TRBJ2-3; D remains ambiguous. V was shortened by 4 bases and J by 2 bases, with 5 bases between the two germline ends. Germline V lookup: CDR1 SGHRS, CDR2 YFSETQ. This CDR3 is built from 12 residues. The CDR3 loop reads CASSETTDTQYF. The CDR3 bases are TGCGCCAGCAGCGAGACCACAGATACGCAGTATTTT. The full variable domain, its missing parts supplied by reference TRBV5-1 and TRBJ2-3, is KAGVTQTPRYLIKTRGQQVTLSCSPISGHRSVSWYQQTPGQGLQFLFEYFSETQRNKGNFPGRFSGRQFSNSRSEMNVSTLELGDSALYLCASSETTDTQYFGPGTRLTVL.